A single sample is the source of the 29 T cell receptor beta chains below, sequenced in a study of blood T cell repertoires in COVID-19. Only in-frame clones appear in the TCRdb table, and some are missing; sequencing was by immunoSEQ multiplex PCR. The sample consists of fewer than 300,000 clones, 80% to 90% of them appearing once. The material sequenced was peripheral blood. These receptor sequences come from a woman aged 45-65 years who had recovered from COVID-19.

On this clone itself: A read error is possible here, since a much larger clone lies one base away. The identical CDR3 is also encoded by other nucleotide sequences in the sample. V is TRBV6-1 and J is TRBJ2-7, with D uncertain. V gave up 3 bases and J gave up 1 base, with 4 bases separating them. The length of the CDR3 is 12 residues. Germline lookup yields CDR1 MNHNS and CDR2 SASEGT. CDR3 nucleotides: TGTGCCAGCAGTGACAGTTCCTACGAGCAGTACTTC. Translation: CASSDSSYEQYF.

The chain couples TRBV29-1 to TRBJ2-3; TRBD1 matches 8 bases. The V segment lost 7 bases and the J segment 2 bases; nucleotides outside the gene matches: 8. The CDR3 sequence is 14 residues long. Germline-derived CDR1 and CDR2 are SQVTM and ANQGSEA. In DNA, the CDR3 is TGCAGCGCGACCGGGACAGGCTTCACAGATACGCAGTATTTT. It specifies CSATGTGFTDTQYF.

The rearrangement uses TRBV18 and TRBJ2-7, with a tentative D call TRBD2 (6 bases). CDR3 length: 15 amino acids. Germline CDR1 KGHSH, CDR2 LQKENI. Trimming pared 6 bases from V and 0 bases from J, leaving 15 bases between. CDR3 nucleotides: TGTGCCAGCTCCCCGCCGGGGAGGATCTCCTACGAGCAGTACTTC. Translating it yields CASSPPGRISYEQYF.

A single count supports this clone. This chain connects TRBV5-5 to TRBJ2-7, with 7 bases lining up with TRBD2. Germline values: CDR1 SGHKS, CDR2 YYEKEE (reference sequence). V dropped 6 bases and J dropped 3; count of bases not matched to a gene: 6. The CDR3 has 13 amino acids. CDR3 region: CASTNGLVYEQYF. The CDR3 DNA is TGTGCCAGCACCAACGGACTAGTCTACGAGCAGTACTTC. The full variable domain, rest sourced from reference TRBV5-5 and TRBJ2-7, is DAGVTQSPTHLIKTRGQQVTLRCSPISGHKSVSWYQQVLGQGPQFIFQYYEKEERGRGNFPDRFSARQFPNYSSELNVNALLLGDSALYLCASTNGLVYEQYFGPGTRLTVT.

The genes are TRBV6-5 and TRBJ2-6; 9 bases align to TRBD1. There are 12 residues in the CDR3. Germline V gene lookup returns CDR1 MNHEY and CDR2 SVGAGI. V lost 11 bases, J lost 13 bases, and 9 bases stayed unmatched. CDR3 bases: TGTGCCGGCCGGGACAGGGCCCATGTCCTGACTTTC. It yields the protein CAGRDRAHVLTF.

The rearrangement uses TRBV12-5 and TRBJ2-5; D remains ambiguous. The CDR3 contains 12 residues. Germline V gives CDR1 LGHNT, CDR2 FRNRAP. Deletions cut 6 bases from V and 1 base from J, with 6 bases between. The CDR3 loop reads CASGSGQETQYF. CDR3 in DNA: TGTGCTAGTGGATCAGGCCAAGAGACCCAGTACTTC. The whole variable domain, filled in from reference TRBV12-5 and TRBJ2-5, reads DARVTQTPRHKVTEMGQEVTMRCQPILGHNTVFWYRQTMMQGLELLAYFRNRAPLDDSGMPKDRFSAEMPDATLATLKIQPSEPRDSAVYFCASGSGQETQYFGPGTRLLVL.

The V and J genes are TRBV9 and TRBJ2-6, with TRBD1 matching over 9 bases. The junction had 1 base not matched to a gene; V was cut back by 0 bases and J by 0 bases. The germline V gene has CDR1 SGDLS and CDR2 YYNGEE. The CDR3 is made up of 17 amino acids. Here the CDR3 reads CASSVATGGSGANVLTF. CDR3 DNA sequence: TGTGCCAGCAGCGTAGCGACAGGGGGCTCTGGGGCCAACGTCCTGACTTTC.

The rearrangement links TRBV5-1 to TRBJ2-5, with D unclear. CDR1 and CDR2 (germline): SGHRS, YFSETQ. This CDR3 is built from 15 residues. Deletions cut 0 bases from V and 5 bases from J, with 14 bases between. The CDR3 sequence is CASSLEPNHGETQYF. CDR3 bases: TGCGCCAGCAGCTTGGAACCTAACCACGGGGAGACCCAGTACTTC.

The chain links TRBV28 to TRBJ2-1; 11 nucleotides agree with TRBD2. The CDR3 is 15 amino acids. The V gene end was trimmed by 6 bases and the J gene end by 8 bases; junction bases not matched to a gene: 9. Looked up from germline, CDR1 is MDHEN and CDR2 is SYDVKM. CDR3 coding DNA: TGTGCCAGCAGCCTTAGCGGGGGGGCCTCCGATGAGCAGTTCTTC. Its translation is CASSLSGGASDEQFF. Complete variable domain (other parts from reference TRBV28 and TRBJ2-1): DVKVTQSSRYLVKRTGEKVFLECVQDMDHENMFWYRQDPGLGLRLIYFSYDVKMKEKGDIPEGYSVSREKKERFSLILESASTNQTSMYLCASSLSGGASDEQFFGPGTRLTVL.

The chain combines TRBV10-1 with TRBJ2-1; 7 bases match TRBD2. This CDR3 is 12 amino acids long. The V and J ends lost 3 bases and 15 bases, in that order; junction bases with no gene match: 8. Germline CDR1 reads WNHNN; CDR2 reads SYGVQD (reference sequence). The CDR3 DNA follows: TGCGCCAGCAGTGAACCAGGGAGGGTGAGGTTCTTC. It yields the protein CASSEPGRVRFF.

The rearrangement links TRBV6-1 to TRBJ1-6, with TRBD1 as a possible D gene (5 bases). The CDR3 contains 14 residues. V was pared by 7 bases and J by 11 bases, with 18 bases between. The germline gives CDR1 MNHNS, CDR2 SASEGT. CDR3 residues: CASTQSLGLTPLHF. In DNA form, the CDR3 reads TGTGCCAGCACCCAGTCTCTGGGACTTACACCCCTCCACTTT.

The CDR3 spells CASSPQDSWSGGVEKLFF. CDR3 nucleotides: TGTGCCAGCAGCCCCCAGGATAGTTGGTCAGGGGGCGTTGAAAAACTGTTTTTT. The chain combines TRBV3-1 (or the pseudogene TRBV3-2) with TRBJ1-4; 8 positions match TRBD1. This CDR3 has 18 amino acids. Germline-derived CDR1 and CDR2 are LGHDT and YNNKEL (reference sequence). J gave up 7 bases and V 4 bases, and 17 bases lay outside the gene matches.

V and J are TRBV6-6 and TRBJ2-7; 7 nucleotides agree with TRBD2. The CDR3 length is 13 residues. J was trimmed by 3 bases and V by 5 bases; bases with no gene match: 4. CDR1 is MNHNY, CDR2 SVGAGI, per germline (reference sequence). CDR3 coding DNA: TGTGCCAGCAGTCGAACTAGCGACTACGAGCAGTACTTC. The encoded protein is CASSRTSDYEQYF.

The rearrangement links TRBV30 to TRBJ1-2; a weak D match, TRBD1 (6 bases). The CDR3 consists of 15 residues. Germline lookup yields CDR1 GTSNPN and CDR2 SVGIG (reference sequence). The ends were cut back, 2 bases at V and 4 bases at J, with 17 bases in the middle. This CDR3 reads CAWSLNVGAGYGYTF. In DNA, the CDR3 is TGTGCCTGGAGTCTGAACGTGGGGGCTGGCTATGGCTACACCTTC.

Comments on this clone: The sample contains more than one DNA sequence encoding this CDR3. The chain couples TRBV30 to TRBJ1-5, with 7 positions matching TRBD1. Germline-derived CDR1 and CDR2 are GTSNPN and SVGIG (reference sequence). CDR3 size: 14 residues. The J segment lost 3 bases and the V segment lost 3 bases, leaving 5 bases of the junction unmatched. DNA of the CDR3: TGTGCCTGGAGCATAGGGACAGTCAATCAGCCCCAGCATTTT. As protein: CAWSIGTVNQPQHF.

This sequence joins TRBV5-1 and TRBJ1-4; D not certain. The CDR3 is made up of 14 amino acids. The germline V gene encodes CDR1 SGHRS and CDR2 YFSETQ. The V end was cut by 0 bases, the J end by 5 bases, with 8 bases between. CDR3 protein: CASSLGQVNEKLFF. The CDR3 bases are TGCGCCAGCAGCTTGGGACAAGTAAATGAAAAACTGTTTTTT.

The gene calls are TRBV15 and TRBJ2-2, with D maybe TRBD1 (6 bases). The V and J ends lost 0 bases and 4 bases respectively, with 12 bases between them. Per germline, CDR1 LNHNV and CDR2 YYDKDF (reference sequence). This CDR3 has 16 amino acids. The CDR3 sequence: CATSRDWGRGTGELFF. CDR3 DNA: TGTGCCACCAGCAGAGATTGGGGGCGCGGCACCGGGGAGCTGTTTTTT.

The chain combines TRBV19 with TRBJ2-7; the match to TRBD1 covers 9 bases. With V trimmed by 4 bases and J by 0 bases, 7 bases remained unmatched. The CDR3 runs 16 residues. Germline V gene data show CDR1 as LNHDA and CDR2 as SQIVND (reference sequence). The CDR3 sequence: CASSRGDRESSYEQYF. In DNA, the CDR3 is TGTGCCAGTAGTAGGGGGGACAGGGAGAGCTCCTACGAGCAGTACTTC.

This chain joins TRBV5-1 and TRBJ2-1; D uncertain. The germline gives CDR1 SGHRS, CDR2 YFSETQ. The CDR3 is made up of 16 amino acids. V was pared by 0 bases and J by 4 bases, with 14 bases between. The CDR3, as DNA: TGCGCCAGCAGCTTGGGTGCAGGTATAGGATACAATGAGCAGTTCTTC. Amino acid sequence: CASSLGAGIGYNEQFF.

The V gene is TRBV7-3, the J gene TRBJ2-1; 7 positions match TRBD2. The CDR3 is 14 amino acids. CDR1 SGHTA and CDR2 FQGTGA come from the germline V gene. V lost 2 bases, J lost 4 bases, and 2 bases stayed unmatched. CDR3 residues: CASSLDSGYNEQFF. The CDR3 DNA follows: TGTGCCAGCAGCTTAGATAGCGGGTACAATGAGCAGTTCTTC.

The genes are TRBV13 and TRBJ2-3; unclear D gene. The V gene's germline CDR1 is PRHDT and CDR2 FYEKMQ (reference sequence). Trimming shortened V by 5 bases and J by 6 bases, and 15 bases separated the two germline ends. The CDR3 totals 14 residues. The CDR3 loop reads CASSKQTQADTQYF. In DNA form, the CDR3 reads TGTGCCAGCAGCAAGCAAACCCAGGCGGATACGCAGTATTTT.

The chain carries TRBV5-1 and TRBJ1-1; D uncertain. Between the trimmed V and J ends, which lost 4 bases and 1 base, there was a span of 8 bases. The CDR3 length is 13 residues. CDR1 and CDR2 (germline): SGHRS, YFSETQ. CDR3 in DNA: TGCGCCAGCAGCATCCCAGAGAACACTGAAGCTTTCTTT. Its translation: CASSIPENTEAFF.

The rearrangement uses TRBV5-1 and TRBJ2-3; TRBD2 matches at 16 bases. The germline gives CDR1 SGHRS, CDR2 YFSETQ. Losses at the gene ends were 4 bases for V and 0 bases for J; bases not matched to a gene: 8. The CDR3 sequence is 19 residues long. The CDR3 loop reads CASSPEGTSGRGSTDTQYF. CDR3 bases: TGCGCCAGCAGCCCCGAAGGGACTAGCGGGAGGGGGAGCACAGATACGCAGTATTTT. Using reference TRBV5-1 and TRBJ2-3 for the parts outside the CDR3, the full variable domain is KAGVTQTPRYLIKTRGQQVTLSCSPISGHRSVSWYQQTPGQGLQFLFEYFSETQRNKGNFPGRFSGRQFSNSRSEMNVSTLELGDSALYLCASSPEGTSGRGSTDTQYFGPGTRLTVL.

In its sample, this clone was seen once. The chain employs TRBV9 and TRBJ2-3; 9 bases fit TRBD1. Germline V gene data show CDR1 as SGDLS and CDR2 as YYNGEE. The J segment lost 2 bases and the V segment lost 3 bases, leaving 7 bases of the junction unmatched. This CDR3 has 16 residues. The CDR3 is CASSALQGALTDTQYF. CDR3 DNA: TGTGCCAGCAGCGCACTACAGGGGGCCCTCACAGATACGCAGTATTTT. Looking up the rest from reference TRBV9 and TRBJ2-3 gives the full variable domain: DSGVTQTPKHLITATGQRVTLRCSPRSGDLSVYWYQQSLDQGLQFLIQYYNGEERAKGNILERFSAQQFPDLHSELNLSSLELGDSALYFCASSALQGALTDTQYFGPGTRLTVL.

The V and J genes are TRBV7-9 and TRBJ1-1; 9 bases map to TRBD1. The CDR3 is made up of 16 amino acids. The germline gives CDR1 SEHNR, CDR2 FQNEAQ (reference sequence). The ends lost 2 bases at V and 3 bases at J; junction bases unmatched: 7. The CDR3 DNA reads TGTGCCAGCAGCTTAAAAGTGTGGGACAGGGACACTGAAGCTTTCTTT. As protein: CASSLKVWDRDTEAFF.

The chain links TRBV7-9 to TRBJ2-7; unclear D gene. This CDR3 is 14 amino acids long. The ends were cut back, 1 base at V and 5 bases at J, with 12 bases in the middle. Looked up from germline, CDR1 is SEHNR and CDR2 is FQNEAQ (reference sequence). DNA of the CDR3: TGTGCCAGCAGCTTAGGACCAGAGCGCAACGAGCAGTACTTC. It encodes CASSLGPERNEQYF. Drawing the rest from reference TRBV7-9 and TRBJ2-7, the complete variable domain is DTGVSQNPRHKITKRGQNVTFRCDPISEHNRLYWYRQTLGQGPEFLTYFQNEAQLEKSRLLSDRFSAERPKGSFSTLEIQRTEQGDSAMYLCASSLGPERNEQYFGPGTRLTVT.

The chain is built from TRBV27 and TRBJ2-7; 7 positions match TRBD2. The CDR3 sequence is 14 residues long. V was pared by 4 bases and J by 6 bases, with 9 bases of the junction left unmatched. CDR1 and CDR2 (germline): MNHEY, SMNVEV (reference sequence). The CDR3 reads CASSSLGTNFEQYF. The CDR3 DNA sequence: TGTGCCAGCAGTTCCCTCGGGACTAATTTCGAGCAGTACTTC.

This chain links TRBV2 with TRBJ1-3; D is ambiguous. This CDR3 is 15 amino acids long. Trimming left V 6 bases short and J 2 bases short, with 14 bases between. Germline loops: CDR1 SNHLY, CDR2 FYNNEI. This CDR3 is CASRPEVRAGNTIYF. CDR3 DNA: TGTGCCAGCAGACCTGAAGTGAGGGCTGGAAACACCATATATTTT.

Comments on this clone: Other nucleotide sequences in the sample specify the same CDR3. The chain carries TRBV7-2 and TRBJ1-5; 12 nucleotides match TRBD1. J gave up 7 bases and V 5 bases, and 6 bases lay outside the gene matches. Germline V CDR1 and CDR2: SGHTA, FQGNSA. The CDR3 contains 15 residues. In nucleotides, the CDR3 is TGTGCCAGCAGCCCCGGGACAGGGGGCGGGCAGCCCCAGCATTTT. It encodes CASSPGTGGGQPQHF.